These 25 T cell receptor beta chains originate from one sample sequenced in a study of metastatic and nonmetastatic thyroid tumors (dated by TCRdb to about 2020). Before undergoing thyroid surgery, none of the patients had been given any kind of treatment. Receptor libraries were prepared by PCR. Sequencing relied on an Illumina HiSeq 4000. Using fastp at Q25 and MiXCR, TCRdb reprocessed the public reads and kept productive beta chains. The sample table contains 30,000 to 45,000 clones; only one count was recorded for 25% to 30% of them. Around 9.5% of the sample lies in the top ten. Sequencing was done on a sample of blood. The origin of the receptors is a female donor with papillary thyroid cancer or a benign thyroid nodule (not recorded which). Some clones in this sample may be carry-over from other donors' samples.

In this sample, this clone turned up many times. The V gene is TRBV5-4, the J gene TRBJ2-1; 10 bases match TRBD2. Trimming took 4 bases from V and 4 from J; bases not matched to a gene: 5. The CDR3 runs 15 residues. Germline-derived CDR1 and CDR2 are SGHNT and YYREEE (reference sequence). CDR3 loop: CASSAAAGGYNEQFF. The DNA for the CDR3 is TGTGCCAGCAGCGCGGCAGCGGGAGGGTACAATGAGCAGTTCTTC. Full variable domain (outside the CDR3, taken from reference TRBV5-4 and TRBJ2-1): ETGVTQSPTHLIKTRGQQVTLRCSSQSGHNTVSWYQQALGQGPQFIFQYYREEENGRGNFPPRFSGLQFPNYSSELNVNALELDDSALYLCASSAAAGGYNEQFFGPGTRLTVL.

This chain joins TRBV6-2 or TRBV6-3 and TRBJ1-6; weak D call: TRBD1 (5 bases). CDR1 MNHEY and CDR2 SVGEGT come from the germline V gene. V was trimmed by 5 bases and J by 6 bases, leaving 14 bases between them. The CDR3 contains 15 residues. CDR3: CASSRGTGLNSPLHF. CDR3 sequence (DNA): TGTGCCAGCAGTCGGGGGACGGGGCTTAATTCACCCCTCCACTTT.

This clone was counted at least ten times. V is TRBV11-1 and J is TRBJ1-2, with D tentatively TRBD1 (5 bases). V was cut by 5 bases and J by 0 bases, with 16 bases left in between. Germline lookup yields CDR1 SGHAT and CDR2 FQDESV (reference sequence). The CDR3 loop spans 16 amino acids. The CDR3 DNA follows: TGTGCCAGCAGCCCCACATTGACAGCGCCTAACTATGGCTACACCTTC. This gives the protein CASSPTLTAPNYGYTF.

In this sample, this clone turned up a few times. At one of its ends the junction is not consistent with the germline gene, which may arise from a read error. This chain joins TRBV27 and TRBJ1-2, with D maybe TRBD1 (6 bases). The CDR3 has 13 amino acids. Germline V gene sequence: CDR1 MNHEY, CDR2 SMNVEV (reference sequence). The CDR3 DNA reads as TGTGCCAGCAGCAAAACAGGGAACTATGGCTACACATTC. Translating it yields CASSKTGNYGYTF.

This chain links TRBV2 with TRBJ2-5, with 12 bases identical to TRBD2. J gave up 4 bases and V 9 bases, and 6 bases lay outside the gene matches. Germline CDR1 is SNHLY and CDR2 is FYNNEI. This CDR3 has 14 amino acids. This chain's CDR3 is CASRLAGVLETQYF. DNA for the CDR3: TGTGCCAGTCGACTAGCGGGGGTGCTAGAGACCCAGTACTTC.

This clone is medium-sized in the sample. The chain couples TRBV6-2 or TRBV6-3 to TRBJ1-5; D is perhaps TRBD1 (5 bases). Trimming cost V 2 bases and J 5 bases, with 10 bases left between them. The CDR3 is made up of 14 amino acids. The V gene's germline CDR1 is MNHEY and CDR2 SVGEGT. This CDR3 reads CASSYTGTDQPQHF. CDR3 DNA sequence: TGTGCCAGCAGTTACACCGGGACGGATCAGCCCCAGCATTTT.

The CDR3, as DNA: TGTGCCTGGAGTCCGGGGACGGGCAATGGCTACACCTTC. The encoded protein is CAWSPGTGNGYTF. J is TRBJ1-2 and V is TRBV30; D possibly corresponds to TRBD1 (5 bases). Germline V gives CDR1 GTSNPN, CDR2 SVGIG (reference sequence). Trimming shortened V by 2 bases and J by 6 bases, and 13 bases separated the two germline ends. The CDR3 covers 13 residues.

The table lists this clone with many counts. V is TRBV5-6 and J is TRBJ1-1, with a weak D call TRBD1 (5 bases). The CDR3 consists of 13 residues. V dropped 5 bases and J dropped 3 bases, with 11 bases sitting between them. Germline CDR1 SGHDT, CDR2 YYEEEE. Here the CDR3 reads CASSIFRDTEAFF. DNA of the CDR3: TGTGCCAGCAGTATCTTCAGGGACACTGAAGCTTTCTTT.

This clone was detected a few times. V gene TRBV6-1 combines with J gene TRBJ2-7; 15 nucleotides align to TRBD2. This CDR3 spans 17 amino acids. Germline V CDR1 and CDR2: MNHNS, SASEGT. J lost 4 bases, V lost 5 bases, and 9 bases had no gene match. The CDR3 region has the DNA TGTGCCAGCAGTCGATCGGGACTAGCGGGAGGAAAATACGAGCAGTACTTC. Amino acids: CASSRSGLAGGKYEQYF.

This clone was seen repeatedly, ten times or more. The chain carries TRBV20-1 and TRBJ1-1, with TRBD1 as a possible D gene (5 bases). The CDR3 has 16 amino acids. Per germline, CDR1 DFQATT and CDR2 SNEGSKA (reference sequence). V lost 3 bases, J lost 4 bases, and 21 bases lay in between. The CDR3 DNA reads TGCAGTGCTAGTGAGGGCGGTACTGGGGGTTCCACTGAAGCTTTCTTT. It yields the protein CSASEGGTGGSTEAFF.

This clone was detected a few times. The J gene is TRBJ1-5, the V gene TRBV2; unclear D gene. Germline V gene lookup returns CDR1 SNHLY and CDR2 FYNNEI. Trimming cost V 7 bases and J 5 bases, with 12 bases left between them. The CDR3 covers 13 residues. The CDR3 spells CASIGDWHQPQHF. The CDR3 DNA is TGTGCCAGCATTGGAGATTGGCATCAGCCCCAGCATTTT.

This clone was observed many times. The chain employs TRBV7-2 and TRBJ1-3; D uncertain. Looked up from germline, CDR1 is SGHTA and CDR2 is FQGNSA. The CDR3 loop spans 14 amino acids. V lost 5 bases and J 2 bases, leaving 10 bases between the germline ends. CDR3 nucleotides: TGTGCCAGCAGCATCCCCGGCGCTGGAAACACCATATATTTT. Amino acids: CASSIPGAGNTIYF.

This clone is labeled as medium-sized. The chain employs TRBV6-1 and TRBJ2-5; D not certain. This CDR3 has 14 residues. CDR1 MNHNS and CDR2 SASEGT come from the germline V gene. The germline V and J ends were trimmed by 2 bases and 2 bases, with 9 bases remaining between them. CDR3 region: CASSESFEQETQYF. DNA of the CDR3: TGTGCCAGCAGTGAAAGTTTTGAGCAAGAGACCCAGTACTTC.

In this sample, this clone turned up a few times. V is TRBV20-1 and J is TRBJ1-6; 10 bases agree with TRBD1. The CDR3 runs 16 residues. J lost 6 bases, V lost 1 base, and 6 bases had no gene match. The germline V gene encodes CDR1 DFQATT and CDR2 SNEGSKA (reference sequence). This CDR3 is CSARGRQGAGNSPLHF. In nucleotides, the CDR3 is TGCAGTGCTAGAGGGCGACAGGGGGCGGGTAATTCACCCCTCCACTTT.

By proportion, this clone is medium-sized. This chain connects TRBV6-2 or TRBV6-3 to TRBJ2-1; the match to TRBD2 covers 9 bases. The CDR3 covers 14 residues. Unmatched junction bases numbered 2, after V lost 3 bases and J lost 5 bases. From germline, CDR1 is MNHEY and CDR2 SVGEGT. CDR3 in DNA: TGTGCCAGCAGTTATAGCGGGAGACACAATGAGCAGTTCTTC. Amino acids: CASSYSGRHNEQFF.

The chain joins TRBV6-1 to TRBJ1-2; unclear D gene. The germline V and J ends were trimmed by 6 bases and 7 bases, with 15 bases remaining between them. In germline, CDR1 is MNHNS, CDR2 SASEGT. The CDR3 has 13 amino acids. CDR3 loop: CASRSGVTGGYTF. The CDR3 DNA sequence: TGTGCCAGCAGAAGTGGGGTTACGGGTGGCTACACCTTC.

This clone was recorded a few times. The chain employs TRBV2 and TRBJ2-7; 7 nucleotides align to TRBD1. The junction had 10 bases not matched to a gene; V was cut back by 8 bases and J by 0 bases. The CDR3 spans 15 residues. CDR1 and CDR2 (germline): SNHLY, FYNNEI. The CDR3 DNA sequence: TGTGCCAGCCCATCGACAGGGTTAAGCTCCTACGAGCAGTACTTC. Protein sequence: CASPSTGLSSYEQYF.

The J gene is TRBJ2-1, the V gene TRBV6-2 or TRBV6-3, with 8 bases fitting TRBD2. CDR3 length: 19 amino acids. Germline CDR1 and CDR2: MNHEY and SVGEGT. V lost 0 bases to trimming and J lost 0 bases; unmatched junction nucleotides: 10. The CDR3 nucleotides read TGTGCCAGCAGTTACTCGACTAGCGCGGAACTTAGCTCCTACAATGAGCAGTTCTTC. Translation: CASSYSTSAELSSYNEQFF.

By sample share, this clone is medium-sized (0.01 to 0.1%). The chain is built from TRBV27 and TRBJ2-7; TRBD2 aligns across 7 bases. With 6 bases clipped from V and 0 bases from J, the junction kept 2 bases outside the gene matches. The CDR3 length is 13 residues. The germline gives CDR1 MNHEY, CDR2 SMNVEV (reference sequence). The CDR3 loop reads CASRGGASYEQYF. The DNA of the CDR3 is TGTGCCAGCAGGGGAGGGGCCTCCTACGAGCAGTACTTC.

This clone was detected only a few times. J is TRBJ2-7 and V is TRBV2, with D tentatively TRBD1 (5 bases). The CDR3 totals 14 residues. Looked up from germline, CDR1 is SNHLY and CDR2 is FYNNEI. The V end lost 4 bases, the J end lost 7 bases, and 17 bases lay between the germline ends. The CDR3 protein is CASSASHSSGEQYF. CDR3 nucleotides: TGTGCCAGCAGTGCTAGTCACTCCTCAGGGGAGCAGTACTTC. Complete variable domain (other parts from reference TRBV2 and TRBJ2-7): EPEVTQTPSHQVTQMGQEVILRCVPISNHLYFYWYRQILGQKVEFLVSFYNNEISEKSEIFDDQFSVERPDGSNFTLKIRSTKLEDSAMYFCASSASHSSGEQYFGPGTRLTVT.

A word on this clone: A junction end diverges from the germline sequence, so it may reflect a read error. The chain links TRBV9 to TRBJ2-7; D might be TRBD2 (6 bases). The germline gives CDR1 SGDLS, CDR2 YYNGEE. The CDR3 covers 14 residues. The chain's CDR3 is CATSTGVPAHEQYF. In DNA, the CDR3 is TGTGCCACCAGCACGGGGGTGCCCGCCCACGAGCAGTACTTC.

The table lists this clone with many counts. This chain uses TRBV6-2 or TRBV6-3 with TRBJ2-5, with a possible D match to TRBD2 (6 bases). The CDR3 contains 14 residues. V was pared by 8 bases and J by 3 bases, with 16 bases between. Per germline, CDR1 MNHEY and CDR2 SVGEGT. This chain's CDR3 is CASQPLKREETQYF. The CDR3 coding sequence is TGTGCCAGCCAACCCCTCAAGCGGGAAGAGACCCAGTACTTC.

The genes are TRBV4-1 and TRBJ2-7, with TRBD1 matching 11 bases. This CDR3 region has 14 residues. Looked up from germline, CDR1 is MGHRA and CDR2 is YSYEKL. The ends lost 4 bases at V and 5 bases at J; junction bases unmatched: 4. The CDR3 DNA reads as TGCGCCAGCAGCCGGACAGGGGGCACCGACGAGCAGTACTTC. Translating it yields CASSRTGGTDEQYF.

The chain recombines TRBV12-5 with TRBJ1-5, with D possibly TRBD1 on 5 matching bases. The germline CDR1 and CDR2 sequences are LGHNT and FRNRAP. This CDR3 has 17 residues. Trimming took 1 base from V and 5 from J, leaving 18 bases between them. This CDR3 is CASGLGGSLQADQPQHF. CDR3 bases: TGTGCTAGTGGTTTGGGGGGCTCCCTACAGGCCGATCAGCCCCAGCATTTT.

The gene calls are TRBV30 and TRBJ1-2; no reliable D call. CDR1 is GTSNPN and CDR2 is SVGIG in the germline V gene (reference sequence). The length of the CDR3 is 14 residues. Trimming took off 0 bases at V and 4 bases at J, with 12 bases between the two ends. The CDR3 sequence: CAWSVKGRFYGYTF. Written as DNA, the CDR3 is TGTGCCTGGAGTGTTAAGGGCAGATTCTATGGCTACACCTTC.